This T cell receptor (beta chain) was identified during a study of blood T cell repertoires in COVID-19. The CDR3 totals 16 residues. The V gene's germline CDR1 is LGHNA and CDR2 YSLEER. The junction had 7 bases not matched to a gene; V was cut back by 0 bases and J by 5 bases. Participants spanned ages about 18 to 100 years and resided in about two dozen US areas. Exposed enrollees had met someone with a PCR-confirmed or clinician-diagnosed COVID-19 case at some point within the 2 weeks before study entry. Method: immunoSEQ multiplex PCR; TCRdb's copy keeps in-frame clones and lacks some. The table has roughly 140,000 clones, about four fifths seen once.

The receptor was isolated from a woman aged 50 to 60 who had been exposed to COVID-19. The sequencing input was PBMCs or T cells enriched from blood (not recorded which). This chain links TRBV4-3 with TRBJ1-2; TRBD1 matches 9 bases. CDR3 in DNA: TGCGCCAGCAGCCAAGATCTTGGAGGGACAGGGTATGGCTACACCTTC. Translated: CASSQDLGGTGYGYTF.